Below, 21 T cell receptor beta chains from the same sample are listed, as sequenced in a study of regulatory T cells (dated by TCRdb to 2016 to 2019). Antigen specificity for these receptors is unknown. Points the paper makes about the study in general: Enrichment for hydrophobic residues at CDR3 positions 6 and 7 was found in conventional CD4+ T cells from CD3G-deficient patients, suggesting more self-reactive specificities.

Libraries came from the immunoSEQ multiplex PCR assay. For the multiplex PCR, 52 forward TRBV primers and 13 reverse TRBJ primers were used, and amplification bias was corrected with both assay-based and computational methods. Entries here come from immuneACCESS through TCRdb and include only in-frame sequences with V and J called. Some clones fail to appear in such tables; in the studies checked, an unresolved V gene covers under half of the shortfall, and the cause of the remainder is unknown. The sample includes about 32,000 clones, with around nine tenths observed a single time. The ten biggest clones cover about 2.4% of the sample. The specimen sequenced was conventional CD4+ T cells sorted from blood. These receptors all come from a person aged 18 to 29 with CD3G deficiency.

The rearrangement uses TRBV28 and TRBJ2-7, with D perhaps matching TRBD2 (6 bases). There are 15 residues in the CDR3. Trimming shortened V by 3 bases and J by 5 bases, and 17 bases separated the two germline ends. CDR1 is MDHEN and CDR2 is SYDVKM in the germline V gene. The CDR3: CASSFGAVLANEQYF. CDR3 bases: TGTGCCAGCAGTTTTGGGGCAGTCCTAGCGAACGAGCAGTACTTC. The full variable domain, in which reference TRBV28 and TRBJ2-7 provide the parts outside the CDR3, is DVKVTQSSRYLVKRTGEKVFLECVQDMDHENMFWYRQDPGLGLRLIYFSYDVKMKEKGDIPEGYSVSREKKERFSLILESASTNQTSMYLCASSFGAVLANEQYFGPGTRLTVT.

V is TRBV25-1 and J is TRBJ1-5; 9 bases match TRBD1. This CDR3 has 16 amino acids. V lost 3 bases and J lost 7; bases outside the gene matches: 10. Germline-derived CDR1 and CDR2 are MGHDK and SYGVNS. CDR3 loop: CASSDSSTGGQQPQHF. CDR3 DNA: TGTGCCAGCAGTGACTCATCGACAGGGGGTCAACAGCCCCAGCATTTT.

This chain links TRBV11-3 with TRBJ2-7; 10 bases are shared with TRBD1. The germline V gene encodes CDR1 SGHNT and CDR2 YENEEA. The V gene end was trimmed by 0 bases and the J gene end by 1 base; junction bases not matched to a gene: 6. This CDR3 contains 17 residues. CDR3 protein: CASSLDGGQGPSYEQYF. The CDR3 coding sequence is TGTGCCAGCAGCTTAGATGGGGGACAGGGGCCTTCCTACGAGCAGTACTTC. The variable domain in full, completed from reference TRBV11-3 and TRBJ2-7, reads EAGVVQSPRYKIIEKKQPVAFWCNPISGHNTLYWYLQNLGQGPELLIRYENEEAVDDSQLPKDRFSAERLKGVDSTLKIQPAELGDSAVYLCASSLDGGQGPSYEQYFGPGTRLTVT.

The gene calls are TRBV7-9 and TRBJ1-3; maybe TRBD1 (5 bases). V lost 5 bases and J lost 4, with 15 bases in between. CDR3 length equals 15 residues. CDR1 is SEHNR, CDR2 FQNEAQ, per germline (reference sequence). The CDR3: CASSPPGLAGNTIYF. The CDR3 DNA follows: TGTGCCAGCAGCCCCCCGGGACTTGCCGGAAACACCATATATTTT.

This rearrangement joins TRBV10-2 to TRBJ2-7, with TRBD2 matching 14 bases. Per germline, CDR1 WSHSY and CDR2 SAAADI. The V and J ends lost 3 bases and 6 bases, in that order; junction bases with no gene match: 7. The CDR3 totals 16 residues. CDR3 sequence reads: CASSDASGTSGSEQYF. As DNA, the CDR3 is TGCGCCAGCAGTGACGCCTCCGGGACTAGCGGGAGCGAGCAGTACTTC.

In its sample, this clone ranks as medium-sized. The chain joins TRBV6-1 to TRBJ1-2, with D maybe TRBD1 (6 bases). The germline V and J ends were trimmed by 2 bases and 3 bases, with 10 bases remaining between them. The CDR3 is 14 amino acids. In germline, CDR1 is MNHNS, CDR2 SASEGT. The CDR3 reads CASSESTGHYGYTF. The CDR3 DNA reads TGTGCCAGCAGTGAAAGTACAGGGCACTATGGCTACACCTTC.

The chain employs TRBV28 and TRBJ1-2, with D possibly TRBD1 on 5 matching bases. V shed 5 bases and J shed 3 bases, with 19 bases lying between them. The length of the CDR3 is 16 residues. Germline CDR1 reads MDHEN; CDR2 reads SYDVKM. CDR3 DNA: TGTGCCAGCAGTCCACCTCTAGGGACTGGGTACTATGGCTACACCTTC. It codes for CASSPPLGTGYYGYTF.

This CDR3 is CATSEGTSGPYEQYF. The CDR3 coding sequence is TGTGCCACCTCTGAGGGGACTAGCGGGCCCTACGAGCAGTACTTC. The chain combines TRBV6-1 with TRBJ2-7; 12 bases fit TRBD2. J was trimmed by 2 bases and V by 10 bases; bases with no gene match: 9. Germline loops: CDR1 MNHNS, CDR2 SASEGT. This CDR3 has 15 amino acids.

The rearrangement links TRBV6-1 to TRBJ1-2, with a weak D call TRBD1 (5 bases). Trimming stripped 6 bases from V and 0 bases from J, with 11 bases between. The CDR3 consists of 14 residues. Per germline, CDR1 MNHNS and CDR2 SASEGT. CDR3 nucleotide sequence: TGTGCCAGCAGAGGGACCCTGACTAACTATGGCTACACCTTC. Its protein product is CASRGTLTNYGYTF.

This rearrangement joins TRBV21-1 to TRBJ2-7. TRBV21-1 is assigned pseudogene status. The CDR3 spans 13 residues. The CDR3 loop is CASSKGEGQEQYF. The CDR3 nucleotides read TGTGCCAGCAGCAAAGGAGAAGGGCAGGAGCAGTACTTC.

The chain uses TRBV28 and TRBJ2-1; a possible D gene is TRBD2 (6 bases). Between the trimmed V and J ends, which lost 6 bases and 10 bases, there was a span of 16 bases. CDR1 and CDR2 (germline): MDHEN, SYDVKM. The CDR3 runs 13 residues. CDR3 in amino acids: CASRRGLMEEQFF. CDR3 bases: TGTGCCAGCAGGAGGGGACTGATGGAAGAGCAGTTCTTC.

The chain uses TRBV11-2 and TRBJ2-1, with D hard to call. The germline V and J ends were trimmed by 0 bases and 10 bases, with 10 bases remaining between them. The CDR3 has 13 amino acids. The germline gives CDR1 SGHAT, CDR2 FQNNGV. The CDR3 nucleotides read TGTGCCAGCAGCTTAGACACAGAGGTCGAGCAGTTCTTC. Encoded protein: CASSLDTEVEQFF.

The chain uses TRBV28 and TRBJ2-7; D might be TRBD2 (6 bases). CDR3 length equals 18 residues. CDR1 and CDR2 from the germline V gene are MDHEN and SYDVKM. The V gene lost 4 bases and the J gene lost 2 bases, with 24 bases spanning the gap. The CDR3 region is CASSSGRTYDMITYEQYF. The CDR3 bases are TGTGCCAGCAGTTCGGGGAGGACGTATGATATGATAACCTACGAGCAGTACTTC.

J is TRBJ1-5 and V is TRBV21-1. TRBV21-1 is given as a pseudogene. The CDR3 consists of 17 residues. The CDR3 DNA is TGTGCCAGCAGCAAATCGTCAGGGACTCAGCTCTATCAGCCCCAGCATTTT. Translating gives CASSKSSGTQLYQPQHF.

This chain connects TRBV5-8 to TRBJ1-5; 8 nucleotides line up with TRBD1. Trimming took 4 bases from V and 1 from J; bases not matched to a gene: 4. This CDR3 has 15 residues. Germline lookup yields CDR1 SGHTS and CDR2 YDEGEE. The CDR3 loop is CASSTGGASNQPQHF. The CDR3 DNA reads as TGTGCCAGCAGCACAGGGGGTGCAAGCAATCAGCCCCAGCATTTT.

The V call is TRBV19, the J call TRBJ2-2; TRBD1 might be the D (7 bases). V was pared by 0 bases and J by 6 bases, with 11 bases between. The CDR3 contains 15 residues. The V gene's germline CDR1 is LNHDA and CDR2 SQIVND (reference sequence). CDR3 bases: TGTGCCAGTAGTATAGAAGGCAGGGGGGCCGGGGAGCTGTTTTTT. This codes for CASSIEGRGAGELFF.

The chain is built from TRBV6-4 and TRBJ1-1, with unresolved D. Trimming took 10 bases from V and 11 from J, leaving 14 bases between them. CDR1 is MRHNA, CDR2 SNTAGT, per germline. There are 10 residues in the CDR3. CDR3 sequence reads: CAIGPNQAFF. The CDR3 nucleotides are TGTGCCATCGGGCCAAACCAGGCTTTCTTT.

The V and J genes are TRBV11-2 and TRBJ2-3; 9 nucleotides agree with TRBD2. The CDR3 is 15 residues long. V shed 5 bases, J shed 2 bases, and the junction held 5 bases outside the gene matches. Germline CDR1 SGHAT, CDR2 FQNNGV. CDR3 DNA sequence: TGTGCCAGCAGCCCGACTAGCGGCAACACAGATACGCAGTATTTT. This gives the protein CASSPTSGNTDTQYF.

V and J are TRBV6-1 and TRBJ1-2; D is uncertain. Germline V gene data show CDR1 as MNHNS and CDR2 as SASEGT. The V end lost 3 bases, the J end lost 3 bases, and 5 bases lay between the germline ends. This CDR3 is 12 amino acids long. The CDR3 sequence: CASSDTDYGYTF. The CDR3, as DNA: TGTGCCAGCAGTGACACGGACTATGGCTACACCTTC.

This rearrangement joins TRBV28 to TRBJ1-2, with a possible D match to TRBD1 (6 bases). Per the germline V gene, CDR1 is MDHEN and CDR2 is SYDVKM. V was cut by 7 bases and J by 4 bases, with 16 bases left in between. The CDR3 is 14 residues long. The CDR3 spells CASTTGQGIYGYTF. DNA for the CDR3: TGTGCCAGCACCACTGGGCAGGGGATCTATGGCTACACCTTC.

The chain couples TRBV7-9 to TRBJ2-7; possibly TRBD1 or TRBD2 for D (5 bases each). V shed 5 bases and J shed 7 bases, with 15 bases lying between them. This CDR3 comprises 13 residues. Per the germline V gene, CDR1 is SEHNR and CDR2 is FQNEAQ (reference sequence). The CDR3 coding sequence is TGTGCCAGCAGCCATGGCGCAGGGAGAGAGCAGTACTTC. This codes for CASSHGAGREQYF.